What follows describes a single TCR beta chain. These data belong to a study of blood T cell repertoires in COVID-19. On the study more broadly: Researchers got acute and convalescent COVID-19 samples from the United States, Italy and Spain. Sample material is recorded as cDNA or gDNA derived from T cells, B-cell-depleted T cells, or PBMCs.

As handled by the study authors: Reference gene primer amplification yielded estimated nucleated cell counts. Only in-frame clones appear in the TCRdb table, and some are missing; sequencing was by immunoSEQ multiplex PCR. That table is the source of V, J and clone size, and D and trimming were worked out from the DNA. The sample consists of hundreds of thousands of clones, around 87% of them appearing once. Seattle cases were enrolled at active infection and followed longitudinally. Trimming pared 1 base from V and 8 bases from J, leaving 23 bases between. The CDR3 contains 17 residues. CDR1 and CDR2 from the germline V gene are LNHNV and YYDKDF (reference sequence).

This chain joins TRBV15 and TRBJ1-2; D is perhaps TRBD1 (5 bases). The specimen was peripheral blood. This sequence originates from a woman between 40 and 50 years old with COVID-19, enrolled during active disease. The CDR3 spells CATSRGGTDFVRRGYTF. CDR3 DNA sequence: TGTGCCACCAGCAGAGGCGGGACGGACTTTGTCCGGCGGGGCTACACCTTC.